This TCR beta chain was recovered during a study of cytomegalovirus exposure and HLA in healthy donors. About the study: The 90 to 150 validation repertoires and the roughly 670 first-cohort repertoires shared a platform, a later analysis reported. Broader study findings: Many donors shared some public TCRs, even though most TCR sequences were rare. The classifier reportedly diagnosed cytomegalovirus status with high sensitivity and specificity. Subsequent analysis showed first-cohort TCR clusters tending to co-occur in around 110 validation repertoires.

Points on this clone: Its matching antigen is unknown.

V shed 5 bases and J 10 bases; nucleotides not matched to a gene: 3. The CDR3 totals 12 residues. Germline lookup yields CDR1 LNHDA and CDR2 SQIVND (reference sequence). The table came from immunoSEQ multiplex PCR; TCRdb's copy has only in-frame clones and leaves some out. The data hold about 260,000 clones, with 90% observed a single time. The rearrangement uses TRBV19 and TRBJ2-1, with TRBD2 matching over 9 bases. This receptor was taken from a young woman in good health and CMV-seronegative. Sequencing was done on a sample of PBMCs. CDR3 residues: CASSPGTSEQFF. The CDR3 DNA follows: TGTGCCAGTAGTCCGGGGACTAGCGAGCAGTTCTTC.